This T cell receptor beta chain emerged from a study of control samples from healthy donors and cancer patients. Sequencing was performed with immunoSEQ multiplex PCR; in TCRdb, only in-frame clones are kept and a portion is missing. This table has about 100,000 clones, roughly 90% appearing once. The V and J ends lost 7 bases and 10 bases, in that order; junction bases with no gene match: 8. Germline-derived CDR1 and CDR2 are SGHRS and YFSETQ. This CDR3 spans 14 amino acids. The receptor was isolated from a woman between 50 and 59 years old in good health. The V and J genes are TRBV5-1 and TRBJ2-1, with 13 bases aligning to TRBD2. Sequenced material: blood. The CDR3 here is CASQPGLAGTEQFF. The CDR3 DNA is TGCGCCAGCCAACCGGGACTAGCGGGGACGGAGCAGTTCTTC.